The clone carrying this T cell receptor (beta chain) was found once. The data originate from a study of blood T cell repertoires in COVID-19. Sequencing used immunoSEQ multiplex PCR; TCRdb keeps in-frame clones, though not all of them. The table shows 180,000 or so clones, with roughly 88% occurring only once. Those enrolled, adults aged roughly 18 to 90 years, came from under 25 US areas. Cohorts were assigned according to the clinical history that participants reported. Sequencing was done on a sample of PBMCs or T cells enriched from blood (not recorded which). The origin of this receptor is a woman aged 60-75 years who had recovered from COVID-19.

The CDR3: CASSGQGAVGNQPQHF. CDR3 DNA: TGTGCCAGTAGTGGACAGGGGGCCGTGGGCAATCAGCCCCAGCATTTT. The chain carries TRBV19 and TRBJ1-5, with 11 nucleotides matching TRBD1. Losses at the gene ends were 5 bases for V and 2 bases for J; bases not matched to a gene: 5. Germline V CDR1 and CDR2: LNHDA, SQIVND (reference sequence). The CDR3 spans 16 residues.